The 13 T cell receptor beta chains listed next were all sequenced from one sample in a study of neurological immune-mediated disorders. In TCRdb, the 5' RACE reads were re-called with MiXCR into one record per CDR3 protein. The table has some 76,000 distinct CDR3 sequences, 2.5% to 4% seen once; the top ten hold more than 4.5%. The sample taken for sequencing was PBMCs. These receptor sequences come from a woman aged 45-65 years with multiple sclerosis.

This clonotype was seen many times. The genes are TRBV12-3 or TRBV12-4 and TRBJ2-2; 13 bases map to TRBD2. V shed 9 bases and J 7 bases; nucleotides not matched to a gene: 8. The CDR3 is made up of 15 amino acids. CDR3: CASGPGTSGIGELFF. DNA for the CDR3: TGTGCCAGTGGACCCGGGACTAGCGGGATCGGGGAGCTGTTTTTT.

This clonotype was seen at least ten times. The J gene is TRBJ1-4, the V gene TRBV7-9; no definite D call. Germline V CDR1 and CDR2: SEHNR, FQNEAQ (reference sequence). This CDR3 has 14 amino acids. Trimming removed 2 bases at V and 7 bases at J, with 11 bases between. The CDR3 spells CASSLQATSEKLFF. The DNA for the CDR3 is TGTGCCAGCAGCTTACAGGCCACAAGTGAAAAACTGTTTTTT.

As concerns this clonotype: A much bigger clone sits one base away, suggesting this may be a read error. CDR3 DNA: TGCGCCAGCAGCTTAGGCTACAGCTACTACAATGAGCAGTTCTTC. It codes for CASSLGYSYYNEQFF. The chain recombines TRBV5-1 with TRBJ2-1; no definite D call. CDR1 is SGHRS, CDR2 YFSETQ, per germline. CDR3 length: 15 amino acids. V was clipped by 2 bases and J by 3 bases, with 12 bases between them.

This clonotype has at least ten counts. This rearrangement joins TRBV7-7 to TRBJ2-3; no clear D gene. With 2 bases removed from V and 5 bases from J, the gap between germline ends came to 14 bases. Germline lookup yields CDR1 SSHAT and CDR2 FNYEAQ (reference sequence). The CDR3 covers 15 residues. This chain's CDR3 is CASSLSSWAQDTQYF. The DNA of the CDR3 is TGTGCCAGCAGCTTATCGTCTTGGGCCCAAGATACGCAGTATTTT.

For this clonotype: At one of its ends the junction is not consistent with the germline gene, which may arise from a read error. The chain is built from TRBV12-3 or TRBV12-4 and TRBJ1-5, with D possibly matching TRBD1 (6 bases). The CDR3 contains 17 residues. CDR3 amino acids: CASSFNAGARGNKTQNF. The DNA of the CDR3 is TGTGCCAGCAGTTTTAATGCAGGGGCTAGGGGCAATAAGACCCAGAATTTT.

A note on this clonotype: Given a much more abundant clone one base away, this may be a read error. V and J are TRBV7-2 and TRBJ2-3; no firm D call. The CDR3 loop spans 12 amino acids. In germline, CDR1 is SGHTA, CDR2 FQGNSA. Written as DNA, the CDR3 is TGTGACAGCAGCGCTACGAGGGATACGCAGTATTTT. Translation gives CDSSATRDTQYF.

This clonotype was picked up many times. The rearrangement links TRBV12-3 or TRBV12-4 to TRBJ2-2, with D perhaps matching TRBD1 (6 bases). The ends were cut back, 6 bases at V and 0 bases at J, with 11 bases in the middle. This CDR3 spans 15 amino acids. CDR3 DNA: TGTGCCAGCAGGACCCGGGACACGAACACCGGGGAGCTGTTTTTT. Encoded protein: CASRTRDTNTGELFF.

This clonotype was picked up many times. The gene calls are TRBV7-2 and TRBJ1-2, with a tentative D call TRBD1 (6 bases). The CDR3 loop spans 14 amino acids. Germline V CDR1 and CDR2: SGHTA, FQGNSA. V was cut by 0 bases and J by 5 bases, with 10 bases left in between. CDR3 in DNA: TGTGCCAGCAGCTTAGCCAGGGGTGGATATGGCTACACCTTC. Protein product: CASSLARGGYGYTF.

This clonotype was recorded at least ten times. The DNA for the CDR3 is TGTGCCAGCAGCCAAGCCACGGGGTTCCACGAGCAGTACGTC. Protein product: CASSQATGFHEQYV. This chain links TRBV14 with TRBJ2-7; TRBD2 might be the D (5 bases). Germline lookup yields CDR1 SGHDN and CDR2 FVKESK. The length of the CDR3 is 14 residues. Deletions cut 1 base from V and 5 bases from J, with 12 bases between.

Ten or more counts support this clonotype. This chain joins TRBV18 and TRBJ2-5; the D is unclear. This CDR3 is 13 amino acids long. The V and J ends lost 3 bases and 5 bases respectively, with 10 bases between them. Germline-derived CDR1 and CDR2 are KGHSH and LQKENI. CDR3 loop: CASSPTLPETQYF. The CDR3 DNA sequence: TGTGCCAGCTCACCTACCCTCCCGGAGACCCAGTACTTC.

This clonotype was observed many times. J is TRBJ2-6 and V is TRBV18; 8 nucleotides line up with TRBD1. CDR1 is KGHSH and CDR2 is LQKENI in the germline V gene. This CDR3 region has 14 residues. After removal of 3 bases from V and 12 bases from J, the junction contained 7 bases not matched to a gene. This CDR3 reads CASSPGQGKGVLTF. The DNA of the CDR3 is TGTGCCAGCTCACCTGGACAGGGAAAGGGCGTCCTGACTTTC. The full variable domain, in which reference TRBV18 and TRBJ2-6 provide the parts outside the CDR3, is NAGVMQNPRHLVRRRGQEARLRCSPMKGHSHVYWYRQLPEEGLKFMVYLQKENIIDESGMPKERFSAEFPKEGPSILRIQQVVRGDSAAYFCASSPGQGKGVLTFGAGSRLTVL.

This clonotype has ten or more counts. V and J are TRBV28 and TRBJ1-1; no clear D. The CDR3 runs 12 residues. The germline gives CDR1 MDHEN, CDR2 SYDVKM. Trimming removed 7 bases at V and 6 bases at J, with 12 bases between. This CDR3 is CASTTQVAEAFF. The CDR3 DNA reads as TGTGCCAGCACCACCCAGGTTGCTGAAGCTTTCTTT.

In this sample, this clonotype turned up many times. The genes are TRBV5-1 and TRBJ2-3; D possibly matches TRBD1 or TRBD2 (7 bases each). CDR1 is SGHRS, CDR2 YFSETQ, per germline. Trimming took 3 bases from V and 5 from J, leaving 19 bases between them. This CDR3 is 16 amino acids long. The DNA for the CDR3 is TGCGCCAGCAGCTCCCGGGGAGGGGGCTACCTAGATACGCAGTATTTT. Its protein product is CASSSRGGGYLDTQYF.